This T cell receptor beta chain came from a study of Ad26.COV2.S vaccination and SARS-CoV-2 variants. Study as a whole: The donor participated in the COV1001 trial, in its Ad26.COV2.S arm. Study-wide results and caveats: Non-spike TCR breadth did not differ much between vaccine and placebo recipients.

CDR3 length: 15 amino acids. CDR1 LNHDA and CDR2 SQIVND come from the germline V gene (reference sequence). The V and J ends lost 1 base and 6 bases respectively, with 13 bases between them. Noted treatment: around 19 received Ad26.COV2.S at low or high dose, single or two shots; five or six received placebo; per-sample allocation not given. Samples were taken on day 63 after the first vaccine or placebo injection. Note on this clone: Its antigen is not identified.

Sequencing used immunoSEQ multiplex PCR; TCRdb keeps in-frame clones, though not all of them. In the table there are about 320,000 clones, approximately 80% of which are singletons. The TCR originated in a person aged 18-65 years who received the Ad26.COV2.S COVID-19 vaccine or a placebo. This chain connects TRBV19 to TRBJ2-1, with a possible D match to TRBD1 (6 bases). Sequenced here: peripheral blood, sampled in a trial of Ad26.COV2.S vaccine versus placebo. The CDR3 region has the DNA TGTGCCAGTAGTATAGGCCAGGGGAGTGTCAATGAGCAGTTCTTC. This codes for CASSIGQGSVNEQFF.